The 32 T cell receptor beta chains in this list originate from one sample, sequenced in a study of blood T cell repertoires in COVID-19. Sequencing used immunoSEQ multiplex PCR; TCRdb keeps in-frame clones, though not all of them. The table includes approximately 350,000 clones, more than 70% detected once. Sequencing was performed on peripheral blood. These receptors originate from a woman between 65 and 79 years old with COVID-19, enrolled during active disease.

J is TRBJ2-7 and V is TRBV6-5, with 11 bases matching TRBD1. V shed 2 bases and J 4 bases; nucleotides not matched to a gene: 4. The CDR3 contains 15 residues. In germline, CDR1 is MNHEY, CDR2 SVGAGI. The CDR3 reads CASSYGQGAGYEQYF. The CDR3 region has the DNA TGTGCCAGCAGTTACGGACAGGGGGCGGGGTACGAGCAGTACTTC.

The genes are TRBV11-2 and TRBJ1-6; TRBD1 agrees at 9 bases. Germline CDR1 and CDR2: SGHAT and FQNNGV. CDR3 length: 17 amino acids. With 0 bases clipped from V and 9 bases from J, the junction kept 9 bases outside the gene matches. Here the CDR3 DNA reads TGTGCCAGCAGCTTAGAAAGGGGACAGGGAGGCCGTTCACCCCTCCACTTT. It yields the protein CASSLERGQGGRSPLHF.

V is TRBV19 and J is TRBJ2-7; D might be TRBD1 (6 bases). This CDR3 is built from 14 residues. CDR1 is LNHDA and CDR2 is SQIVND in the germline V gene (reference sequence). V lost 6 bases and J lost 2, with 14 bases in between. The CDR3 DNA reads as TGTGCCAGTAGAGAGGGGACAATACCCTACGAGCAGTACTTC. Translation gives CASREGTIPYEQYF.

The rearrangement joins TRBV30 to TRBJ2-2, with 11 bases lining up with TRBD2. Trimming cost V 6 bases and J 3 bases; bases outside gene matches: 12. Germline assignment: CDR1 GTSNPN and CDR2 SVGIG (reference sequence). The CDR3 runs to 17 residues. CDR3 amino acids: CACRASRLAGHTGELFF. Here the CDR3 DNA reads TGTGCCTGCCGTGCGTCTCGACTAGCGGGACACACCGGGGAGCTGTTTTTT.

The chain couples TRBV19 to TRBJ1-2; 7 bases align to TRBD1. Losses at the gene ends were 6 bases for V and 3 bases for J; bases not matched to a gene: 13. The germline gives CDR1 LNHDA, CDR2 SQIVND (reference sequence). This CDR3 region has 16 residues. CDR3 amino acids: CASSRLTGVLDYGYTF. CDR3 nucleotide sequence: TGTGCCAGTAGCAGACTTACAGGGGTACTCGACTATGGCTACACCTTC.

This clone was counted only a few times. This CDR3 is CSVEMQEAFF. The CDR3 coding sequence is TGCAGCGTTGAGATGCAGGAAGCTTTCTTT. The V call is TRBV29-1, the J call TRBJ1-1; no firm D call. The CDR3 covers 10 residues. V was cut by 3 bases and J by 8 bases, with 7 bases left in between. CDR1 and CDR2 from the germline V gene are SQVTM and ANQGSEA.

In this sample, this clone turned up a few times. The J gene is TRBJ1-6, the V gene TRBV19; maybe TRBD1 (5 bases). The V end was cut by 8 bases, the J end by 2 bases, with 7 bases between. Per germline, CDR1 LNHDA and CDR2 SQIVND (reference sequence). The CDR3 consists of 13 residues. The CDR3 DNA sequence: TGTGCCAGTGGACACCCCTATAATTCACCCCTCCACTTT. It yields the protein CASGHPYNSPLHF.

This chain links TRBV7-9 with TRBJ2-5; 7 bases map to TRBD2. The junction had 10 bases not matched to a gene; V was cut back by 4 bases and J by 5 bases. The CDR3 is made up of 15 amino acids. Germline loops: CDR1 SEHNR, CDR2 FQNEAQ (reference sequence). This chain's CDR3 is CASSSQGLGGETQYF. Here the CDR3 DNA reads TGTGCCAGCAGCTCGCAGGGCCTCGGGGGGGAGACCCAGTACTTC.

This chain's CDR3 is CASSFRTSGDEEQFF. CDR3 coding DNA: TGTGCCAGCAGCTTTCGGACTAGCGGGGATGAGGAGCAGTTCTTC. This chain uses TRBV7-2 with TRBJ2-1; the match to TRBD2 covers 12 bases. This CDR3 is 15 amino acids long. Germline CDR1 is SGHTA and CDR2 is FQGNSA. The V segment lost 3 bases and the J segment 10 bases; nucleotides outside the gene matches: 7. Variable domain in full (rest from reference TRBV7-2 and TRBJ2-1): GAGVSQSPSNKVTEKGKDVELRCDPISGHTALYWYRQSLGQGLEFLIYFQGNSAPDKSGLPSDRFSAERTGGSVSTLTIQRTQQEDSAVYLCASSFRTSGDEEQFFGPGTRLTVL.

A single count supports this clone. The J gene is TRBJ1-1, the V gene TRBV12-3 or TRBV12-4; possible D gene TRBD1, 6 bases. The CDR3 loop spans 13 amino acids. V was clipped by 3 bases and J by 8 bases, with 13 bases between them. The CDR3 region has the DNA TGTGCCAGCAGTTTCAGGCAGAGGGGGGAAGCTTTCTTT. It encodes CASSFRQRGEAFF.

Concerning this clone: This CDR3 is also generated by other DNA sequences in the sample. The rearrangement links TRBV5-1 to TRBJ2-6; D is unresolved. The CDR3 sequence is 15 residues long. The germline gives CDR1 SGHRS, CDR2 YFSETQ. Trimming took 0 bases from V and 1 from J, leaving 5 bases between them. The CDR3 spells CASSLDISGANVLTF. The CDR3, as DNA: TGCGCCAGCAGCTTGGACATATCTGGGGCCAACGTCCTGACTTTC.

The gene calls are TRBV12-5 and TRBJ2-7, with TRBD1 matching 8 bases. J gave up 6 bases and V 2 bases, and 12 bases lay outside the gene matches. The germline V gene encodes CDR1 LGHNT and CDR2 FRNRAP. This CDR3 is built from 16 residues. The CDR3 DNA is TGTGCTAGTGGTTTGACCCCAGGGGGCGCGGCGGGCGAGCAGTACTTC. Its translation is CASGLTPGGAAGEQYF. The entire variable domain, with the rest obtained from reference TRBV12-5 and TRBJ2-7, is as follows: DARVTQTPRHKVTEMGQEVTMRCQPILGHNTVFWYRQTMMQGLELLAYFRNRAPLDDSGMPKDRFSAEMPDATLATLKIQPSEPRDSAVYFCASGLTPGGAAGEQYFGPGTRLTVT.

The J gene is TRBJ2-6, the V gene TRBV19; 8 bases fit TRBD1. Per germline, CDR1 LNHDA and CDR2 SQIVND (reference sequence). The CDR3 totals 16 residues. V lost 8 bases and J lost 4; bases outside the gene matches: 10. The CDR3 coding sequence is TGTGCCAGTCGCCTGACAGGGGCGGGAGGGGCCAACGTCCTGACTTTC. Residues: CASRLTGAGGANVLTF.

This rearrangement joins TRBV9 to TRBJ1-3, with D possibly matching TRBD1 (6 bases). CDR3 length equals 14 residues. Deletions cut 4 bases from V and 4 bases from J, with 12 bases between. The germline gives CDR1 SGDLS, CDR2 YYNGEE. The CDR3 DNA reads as TGTGCCAGCAGCATCAACGACAGGGGAAACACCATATATTTT. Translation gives CASSINDRGNTIYF.

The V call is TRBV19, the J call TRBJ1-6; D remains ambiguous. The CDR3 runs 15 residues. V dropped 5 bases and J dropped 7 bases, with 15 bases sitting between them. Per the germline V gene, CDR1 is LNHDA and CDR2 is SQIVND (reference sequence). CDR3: CASSLNRAANSPLHF. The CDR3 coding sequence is TGTGCCAGTAGTCTCAATAGAGCCGCGAATTCACCCCTCCACTTT.

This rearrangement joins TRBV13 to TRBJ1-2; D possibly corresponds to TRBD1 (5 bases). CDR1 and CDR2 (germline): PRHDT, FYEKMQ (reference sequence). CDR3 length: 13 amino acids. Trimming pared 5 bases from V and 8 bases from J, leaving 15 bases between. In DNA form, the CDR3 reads TGTGCCAGCAGCAGGGCATGGGACTGGGGCTACACCTTC. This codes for CASSRAWDWGYTF. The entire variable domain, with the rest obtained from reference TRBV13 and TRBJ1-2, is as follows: AAGVIQSPRHLIKEKRETATLKCYPIPRHDTVYWYQQGPGQDPQFLISFYEKMQSDKGSIPDRFSAQQFSDYHSELNMSSLELGDSALYFCASSRAWDWGYTFGSGTRLTVV.

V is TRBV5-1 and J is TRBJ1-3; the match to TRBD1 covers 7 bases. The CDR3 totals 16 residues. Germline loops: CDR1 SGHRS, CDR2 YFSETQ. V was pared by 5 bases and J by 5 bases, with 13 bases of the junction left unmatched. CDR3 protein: CASRSLTGEERNTIYF. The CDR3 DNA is TGCGCCAGCAGGAGCCTAACAGGGGAAGAAAGAAACACCATATATTTT.

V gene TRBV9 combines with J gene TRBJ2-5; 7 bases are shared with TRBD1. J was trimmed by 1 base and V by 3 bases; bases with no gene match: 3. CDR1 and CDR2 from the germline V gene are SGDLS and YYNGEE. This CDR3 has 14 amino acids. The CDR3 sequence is CASSAGTVQETQYF. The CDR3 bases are TGTGCCAGCAGCGCGGGGACAGTCCAAGAGACCCAGTACTTC.

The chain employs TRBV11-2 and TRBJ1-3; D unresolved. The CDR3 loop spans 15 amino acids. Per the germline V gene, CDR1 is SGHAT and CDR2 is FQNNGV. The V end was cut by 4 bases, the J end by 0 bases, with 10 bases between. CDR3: CASSSGASSGNTIYF. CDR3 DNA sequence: TGTGCCAGCAGCTCGGGAGCAAGCTCTGGAAACACCATATATTTT.

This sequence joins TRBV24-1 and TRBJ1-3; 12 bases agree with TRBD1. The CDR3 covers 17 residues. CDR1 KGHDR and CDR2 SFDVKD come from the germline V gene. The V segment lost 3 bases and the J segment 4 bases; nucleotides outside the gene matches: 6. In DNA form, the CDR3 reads TGTGCCACCAGTGATGGAGGGACAGGGGGCGCGGGAAACACCATATATTTT. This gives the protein CATSDGGTGGAGNTIYF.

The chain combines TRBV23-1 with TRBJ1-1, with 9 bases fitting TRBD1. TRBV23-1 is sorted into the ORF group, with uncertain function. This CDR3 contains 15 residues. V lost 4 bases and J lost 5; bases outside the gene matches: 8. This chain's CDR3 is CASSRAQGARTEAFF. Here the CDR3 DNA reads TGCGCCAGCAGTCGGGCACAGGGGGCGCGTACTGAAGCTTTCTTT.

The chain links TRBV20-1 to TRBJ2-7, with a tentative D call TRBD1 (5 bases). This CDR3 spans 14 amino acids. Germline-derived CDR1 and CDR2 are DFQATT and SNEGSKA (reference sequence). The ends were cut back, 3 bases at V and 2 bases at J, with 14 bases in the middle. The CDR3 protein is CSASLRQGPYEQYF. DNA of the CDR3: TGCAGTGCTAGTCTGCGGCAGGGCCCCTACGAGCAGTACTTC.

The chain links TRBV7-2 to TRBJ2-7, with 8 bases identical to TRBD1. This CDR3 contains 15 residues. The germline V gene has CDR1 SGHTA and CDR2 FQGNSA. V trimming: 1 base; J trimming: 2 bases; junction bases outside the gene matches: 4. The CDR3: CASSLVDRGPYEQYF. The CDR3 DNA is TGTGCCAGCAGCTTAGTTGACAGGGGTCCCTACGAGCAGTACTTC.

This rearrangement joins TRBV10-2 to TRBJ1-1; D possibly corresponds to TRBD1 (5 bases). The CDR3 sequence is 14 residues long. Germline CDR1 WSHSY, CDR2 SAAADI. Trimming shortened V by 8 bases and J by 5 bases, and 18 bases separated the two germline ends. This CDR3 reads CASGQSDGGTEAFF. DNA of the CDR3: TGCGCCAGCGGGCAATCAGACGGGGGGACTGAAGCTTTCTTT.

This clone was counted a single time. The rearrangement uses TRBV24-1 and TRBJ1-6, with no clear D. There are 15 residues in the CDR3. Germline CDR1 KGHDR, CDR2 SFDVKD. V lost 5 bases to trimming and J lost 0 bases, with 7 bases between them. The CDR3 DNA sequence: TGTGCCACCAGTGTAAGGAGCTCCTATAATTCACCCCTCCACTTT. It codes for CATSVRSSYNSPLHF.

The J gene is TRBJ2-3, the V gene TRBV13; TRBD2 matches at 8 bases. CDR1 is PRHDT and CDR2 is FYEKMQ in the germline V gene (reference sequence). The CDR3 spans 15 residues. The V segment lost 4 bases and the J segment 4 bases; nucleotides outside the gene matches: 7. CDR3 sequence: CASSSTSGGSDTQYF. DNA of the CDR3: TGTGCCAGCAGCTCAACAAGCGGGGGTTCAGATACGCAGTATTTT.

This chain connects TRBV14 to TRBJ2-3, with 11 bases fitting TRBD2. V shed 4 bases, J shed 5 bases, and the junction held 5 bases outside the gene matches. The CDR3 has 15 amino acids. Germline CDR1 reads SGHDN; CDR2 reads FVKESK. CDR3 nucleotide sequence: TGTGCCAGCAGCCTAGCGGGGGGGCCGGGAGATACGCAGTATTTT. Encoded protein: CASSLAGGPGDTQYF.

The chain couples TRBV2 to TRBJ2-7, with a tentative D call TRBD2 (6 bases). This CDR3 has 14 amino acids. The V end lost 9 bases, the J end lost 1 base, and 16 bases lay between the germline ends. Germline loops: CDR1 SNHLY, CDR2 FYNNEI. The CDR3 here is CASDVEGKSYEQYF. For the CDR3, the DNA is TGTGCCAGTGACGTGGAGGGGAAGTCCTACGAGCAGTACTTC.

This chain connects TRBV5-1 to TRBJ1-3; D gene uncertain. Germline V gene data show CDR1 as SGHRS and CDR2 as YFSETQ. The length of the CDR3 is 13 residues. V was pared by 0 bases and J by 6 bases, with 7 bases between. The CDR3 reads CASSLGQENTIYF. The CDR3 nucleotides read TGCGCCAGCAGCTTGGGGCAGGAAAACACCATATATTTT.

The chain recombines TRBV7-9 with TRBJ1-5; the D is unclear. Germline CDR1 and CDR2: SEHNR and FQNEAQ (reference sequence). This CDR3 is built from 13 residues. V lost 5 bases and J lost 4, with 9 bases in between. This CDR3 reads CASSLTVNQPQHF. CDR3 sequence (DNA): TGTGCCAGCAGCCTAACAGTTAATCAGCCCCAGCATTTT.

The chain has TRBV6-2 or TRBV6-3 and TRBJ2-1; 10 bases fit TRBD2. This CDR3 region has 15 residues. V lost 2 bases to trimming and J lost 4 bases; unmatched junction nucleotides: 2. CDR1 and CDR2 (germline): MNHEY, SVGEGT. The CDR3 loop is CASSYELAGYNEQFF. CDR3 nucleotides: TGTGCCAGCAGTTACGAACTAGCGGGGTACAATGAGCAGTTCTTC.

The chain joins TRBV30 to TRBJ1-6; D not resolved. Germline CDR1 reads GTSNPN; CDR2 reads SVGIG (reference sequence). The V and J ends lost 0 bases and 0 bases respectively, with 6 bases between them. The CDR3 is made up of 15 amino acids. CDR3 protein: CAWSVRSSYNSPLHF. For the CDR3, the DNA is TGTGCCTGGAGTGTGAGGAGCTCCTATAATTCACCCCTCCACTTT. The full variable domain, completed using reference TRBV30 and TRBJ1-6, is SQTIHQWPATLVQPVGSPLSLECTVEGTSNPNLYWYRQAAGRGLQLLFYSVGIGQISSEVPQNLSASRPQDRQFILSSKKLLLSDSGFYLCAWSVRSSYNSPLHFGNGTRLTVT.